The 2 T cell receptor beta chains listed next were all sequenced from one sample in a study of cytomegalovirus exposure and HLA in healthy donors. PCR amplification relied on 60 Vbeta primers (plus 13 Jbeta primers). The method was immunoSEQ multiplex PCR; TCRdb's version includes in-frame clones alone and lacks a portion of them. The data contain around 250,000 clones, about 80% of them singletons. The sequenced sample consisted of PBMCs. Receptors originate from a woman in her sixties in good health and CMV-seropositive.

This clone was seen more than once but under ten times. CDR3 residues: CASSLVGLSYNEQFF. CDR3 in DNA: TGCGCCAGCAGCTTGGTTGGGCTGTCCTACAATGAGCAGTTCTTC. The chain links TRBV5-1 to TRBJ2-1; D gene ambiguous. The germline V and J ends were trimmed by 0 bases and 1 base, with 8 bases remaining between them. The CDR3 totals 15 residues. Germline V gene sequence: CDR1 SGHRS, CDR2 YFSETQ.

The chain links TRBV2 to TRBJ1-1; D not certain. V lost 4 bases to trimming and J lost 3 bases, with 9 bases between them. The CDR3 has 13 residues. Germline-derived CDR1 and CDR2 are SNHLY and FYNNEI. CDR3 bases: TGTGCCAGCAGTGCCCTGGAGGACACTGAAGCTTTCTTT. Residues: CASSALEDTEAFF.